The 31 T cell receptor beta chains below come from one sample, sequenced in a study of memory CD4+ T cells and cytomegalovirus serostatus. Method: immunoSEQ multiplex PCR; TCRdb's copy keeps in-frame clones and lacks some. Counted here are tens of thousands of clones, about 74% occurring once; the ten biggest clones make up about 1%. The sort gate was single viable CD3+CD4+CD8-CD45RO+ cells for memory CD4+ T cells. The material sequenced was memory CD4+ T cells from blood. The origin of the receptors is an adult in good health and CMV-seronegative.

The chain combines TRBV27 with TRBJ1-5, with no clear D. The length of the CDR3 is 16 residues. V lost 2 bases and J lost 5, with 16 bases in between. Looked up from germline, CDR1 is MNHEY and CDR2 is SMNVEV (reference sequence). CDR3 amino acids: CASSLRGPISDQPQHF. As DNA, the CDR3 is TGTGCCAGCAGTTTACGTGGACCGATCTCAGATCAGCCCCAGCATTTT.

The chain links TRBV30 to TRBJ2-4, with D uncertain. Germline loops: CDR1 GTSNPN, CDR2 SVGIG (reference sequence). This CDR3 has 14 amino acids. The V end was cut by 4 bases, the J end by 2 bases, with 12 bases between. CDR3 nucleotide sequence: TGTGCCTGGAACCCCACAGAGACCAAAAACATTCAGTACTTC. It translates to CAWNPTETKNIQYF.

The CDR3 DNA follows: TGTGCCAGCAGCCAGGGGTATGGCTACACCTTC. This sequence encodes CASSQGYGYTF. V and J are TRBV4-2 and TRBJ1-2; D gene unclear. The CDR3 contains 11 residues. Per the germline V gene, CDR1 is LGHNA and CDR2 is YNFKEQ. The ends were cut back, 3 bases at V and 5 bases at J, with 4 bases in the middle.

CDR3: CASSQDREETQYF. The CDR3 coding sequence is TGTGCCAGCAGCCAGGACAGGGAAGAGACCCAGTACTTC. The chain joins TRBV5-4 to TRBJ2-5, with 8 bases aligning to TRBD1. The germline V gene has CDR1 SGHNT and CDR2 YYREEE (reference sequence). The CDR3 covers 13 residues. Trimming cost V 4 bases and J 3 bases; bases outside gene matches: 2.

This chain connects TRBV19 to TRBJ2-1; 7 bases are a match to TRBD2. V was clipped by 5 bases and J by 3 bases; unmatched bases: 7. This CDR3 has 15 residues. Germline V gene lookup returns CDR1 LNHDA and CDR2 SQIVND (reference sequence). The CDR3 nucleotides are TGTGCCAGTAGTTGGGGCGGGGGTGACTACAATGAGCAGTTCTTC. Residues: CASSWGGGDYNEQFF.

This clone has more than one count but fewer than ten. The rearrangement links TRBV4-2 to TRBJ1-1; TRBD1 matches 8 bases. The CDR3 runs 14 residues. The V gene end was trimmed by 4 bases and the J gene end by 5 bases; junction bases not matched to a gene: 6. Looked up from germline, CDR1 is LGHNA and CDR2 is YNFKEQ. The CDR3 DNA reads TGTGCCAGCAGCCTTTCGGACAGGGAAACTGAAGCTTTCTTT. Translated, it gives CASSLSDRETEAFF.

The chain couples TRBV7-2 to TRBJ2-7; possibly TRBD1 or TRBD2 for D (5 bases each). Trimming left V 4 bases short and J 0 bases short, with 10 bases between. This CDR3 is built from 14 residues. Germline CDR1 is SGHTA and CDR2 is FQGNSA. CDR3 protein: CASSSLGVSYEQYF. CDR3 nucleotide sequence: TGTGCCAGCAGCTCACTGGGGGTCTCCTACGAGCAGTACTTC.

The chain carries TRBV29-1 and TRBJ1-1, with a possible D match to TRBD1 (5 bases). V shed 3 bases and J shed 6 bases, with 14 bases lying between them. Germline lookup yields CDR1 SQVTM and CDR2 ANQGSEA. CDR3 size: 13 residues. The CDR3 sequence is CSVDQGYGAEAFF. The CDR3 nucleotides are TGCAGCGTTGATCAGGGATACGGCGCTGAAGCTTTCTTT. The entire variable domain, with the rest obtained from reference TRBV29-1 and TRBJ1-1, is as follows: SAVISQKPSRDICQRGTSLTIQCQVDSQVTMMFWYRQQPGQSLTLIATANQGSEATYESGFVIDKFPISRPNLTFSTLTVSNMSPEDSSIYLCSVDQGYGAEAFFGQGTRLTVV.

The chain carries TRBV10-3 and TRBJ1-6; weak D call: TRBD1 (6 bases). Germline V lookup: CDR1 ENHRY, CDR2 SYGVKD. This CDR3 spans 16 amino acids. V was trimmed by 10 bases and J by 7 bases, leaving 23 bases between them. The CDR3 here is CATTPSWTALNSPLHF. For the CDR3, the DNA is TGTGCCACTACCCCCTCCTGGACAGCCCTCAATTCACCCCTCCACTTT.

The J gene is TRBJ1-2, the V gene TRBV7-2; a weak D match, TRBD1 (6 bases). CDR3 size: 16 residues. The V gene's germline CDR1 is SGHTA and CDR2 FQGNSA. The ends were cut back, 4 bases at V and 1 base at J, with 16 bases in the middle. The CDR3 is CASSSSQGIINYGYTF. The CDR3 DNA reads as TGTGCCAGCAGCTCCAGCCAGGGGATAATTAACTATGGCTACACCTTC.

V gene TRBV11-2 combines with J gene TRBJ1-2; D possibly corresponds to TRBD1 (5 bases). This CDR3 has 15 amino acids. Germline loops: CDR1 SGHAT, CDR2 FQNNGV. The germline V and J ends were trimmed by 1 base and 0 bases, with 9 bases remaining between them. In DNA form, the CDR3 reads TGTGCCAGCAGCTTAGTTGGGGGGTCTAACTATGGCTACACCTTC. This codes for CASSLVGGSNYGYTF.

This clone was detected only a few times. The chain recombines TRBV6-6 with TRBJ2-7; 10 bases fit TRBD2. Per germline, CDR1 MNHNY and CDR2 SVGAGI (reference sequence). Unmatched junction bases numbered 6, after V lost 7 bases and J lost 6 bases. This CDR3 region has 13 residues. The CDR3 protein is CASNLAGVAEQYF. In DNA, the CDR3 is TGTGCCAGCAACCTAGCGGGAGTCGCCGAGCAGTACTTC.

The genes are TRBV28 and TRBJ1-2; D is uncertain. V gave up 8 bases and J gave up 4 bases, with 8 bases separating them. The CDR3 length is 11 residues. Per germline, CDR1 MDHEN and CDR2 SYDVKM. In nucleotides, the CDR3 is TGTGCCAGCCAGAGAAGCTATGGCTACACCTTC. Its translation is CASQRSYGYTF.

The count of this clone is one. The chain employs TRBV6-1 and TRBJ2-3, with unresolved D. Germline CDR1 reads MNHNS; CDR2 reads SASEGT. Trimming left V 0 bases short and J 1 base short, with 11 bases between. The CDR3 runs to 16 residues. CDR3 in amino acids: CASSEAVGWGTDTQYF. The DNA for the CDR3 is TGTGCCAGCAGTGAAGCGGTTGGTTGGGGCACAGATACGCAGTATTTT.

The genes are TRBV5-4 and TRBJ1-2; D is unclear. Deletions cut 3 bases from V and 2 bases from J, with 14 bases between. Germline V gene lookup returns CDR1 SGHNT and CDR2 YYREEE (reference sequence). The CDR3 runs to 15 residues. CDR3 protein: CASSSSYTGNYGYTF. CDR3 DNA: TGTGCCAGCAGCTCTTCTTATACGGGGAACTATGGCTACACCTTC.

This chain uses TRBV28 with TRBJ2-7, with D hard to call. V was cut by 9 bases and J by 4 bases, with 13 bases left in between. This CDR3 has 12 amino acids. Per germline, CDR1 MDHEN and CDR2 SYDVKM. In DNA, the CDR3 is TGTGCCAGTGCTTTGGGTTGGTACGAGCAGTACTTC. It is translated as CASALGWYEQYF.

The chain has TRBV18 and TRBJ1-2, with D tentatively TRBD1 (5 bases). The germline CDR1 and CDR2 sequences are KGHSH and LQKENI. This CDR3 region has 14 residues. V was shortened by 3 bases and J by 3 bases, with 11 bases between the two germline ends. CDR3 in DNA: TGTGCCAGCTCACCGGTTGGGGCGGACTATGGCTACACCTTC. Its protein product is CASSPVGADYGYTF.

The chain has TRBV5-1 and TRBJ1-1; possible D gene TRBD1, 5 bases. CDR3 length: 15 amino acids. Germline V lookup: CDR1 SGHRS, CDR2 YFSETQ. V shed 1 base and J shed 2 bases, with 12 bases lying between them. The DNA for the CDR3 is TGCGCCAGCAGCTTGCAGGGCCGAGGAAACACTGAAGCTTTCTTT. It specifies CASSLQGRGNTEAFF. Combining the CDR3 with reference TRBV5-1 and TRBJ1-1 gives the whole variable domain KAGVTQTPRYLIKTRGQQVTLSCSPISGHRSVSWYQQTPGQGLQFLFEYFSETQRNKGNFPGRFSGRQFSNSRSEMNVSTLELGDSALYLCASSLQGRGNTEAFFGQGTRLTVV.

The gene calls are TRBV7-9 and TRBJ1-6, with D tentatively TRBD1 (6 bases). Trimming pared 0 bases from V and 7 bases from J, leaving 7 bases between. CDR3 length: 14 residues. Germline CDR1 SEHNR, CDR2 FQNEAQ (reference sequence). CDR3 loop: CASSLAGGNSPLHF. In DNA form, the CDR3 reads TGTGCCAGCAGCTTAGCGGGGGGCAATTCACCCCTCCACTTT.

Written as DNA, the CDR3 is TGTGCCTGTCCGGGACAGAGAAACACCGGGGAGCTGTTTTTT. As protein: CACPGQRNTGELFF. The chain employs TRBV30 and TRBJ2-2; 7 bases are shared with TRBD1. The CDR3 spans 14 residues. V lost 6 bases, J lost 2 bases, and 6 bases stayed unmatched. Looked up from germline, CDR1 is GTSNPN and CDR2 is SVGIG (reference sequence).

This clone was seen only a few times. V gene TRBV28 combines with J gene TRBJ1-5, with a tentative D call TRBD1 (6 bases). Germline values: CDR1 MDHEN, CDR2 SYDVKM. The V gene lost 1 base and the J gene lost 2 bases, with 15 bases spanning the gap. This CDR3 is built from 17 residues. The DNA for the CDR3 is TGTGCCAGCAGTTTATCCCCACAGGGCCTGGGCAATCAGCCCCAGCATTTT. Amino acids: CASSLSPQGLGNQPQHF.

The J gene is TRBJ2-2, the V gene TRBV6-4; 7 positions match TRBD1. CDR1 is MRHNA and CDR2 is SNTAGT in the germline V gene. With 8 bases clipped from V and 7 bases from J, the junction kept 10 bases outside the gene matches. CDR3 length: 14 amino acids. The CDR3 DNA reads TGTGCCAGCGCCGAGACAGGGTCTGGCGGGGAGCTGTTTTTT. Its translation is CASAETGSGGELFF.

The rearrangement uses TRBV27 and TRBJ1-5; TRBD1 is a possible D gene (5 bases). Germline CDR1 reads MNHEY; CDR2 reads SMNVEV (reference sequence). This CDR3 comprises 16 residues. Deletions cut 2 bases from V and 6 bases from J, with 17 bases between. CDR3 sequence: CASSLSPGGGTQPQHF. The DNA for the CDR3 is TGTGCCAGCAGTTTAAGCCCCGGGGGGGGAACTCAGCCCCAGCATTTT.

The chain has TRBV5-4 and TRBJ1-2, with TRBD1 matching 8 bases. Trimming took 4 bases from V and 4 from J; bases not matched to a gene: 9. CDR3 size: 15 residues. The germline V gene encodes CDR1 SGHNT and CDR2 YYREEE (reference sequence). The CDR3 DNA is TGTGCCAGCAGCCAACCGGACAGGGAGGGCTATGGCTACACCTTC. Its protein is CASSQPDREGYGYTF.

The chain couples TRBV7-9 to TRBJ1-4; D ambiguous. V was clipped by 5 bases and J by 7 bases, with 17 bases between them. The CDR3 loop spans 15 amino acids. Germline V CDR1 and CDR2: SEHNR, FQNEAQ (reference sequence). The CDR3 protein is CASSPSGDRFEKLFF. CDR3 coding DNA: TGTGCCAGCAGCCCCAGTGGAGATAGATTTGAAAAACTGTTTTTT.

The chain has TRBV7-8 and TRBJ2-7, with D perhaps TRBD1 (6 bases). V was clipped by 1 base and J by 4 bases, with 11 bases between them. CDR1 is SGHVS, CDR2 FQNEAQ, per germline. The CDR3 covers 14 residues. CDR3 protein: CASSLEQGWYEQYF. Written as DNA, the CDR3 is TGTGCCAGCAGCTTAGAGCAGGGGTGGTACGAGCAGTACTTC.

The rearrangement uses TRBV6-1 and TRBJ2-7, with D possibly being TRBD1 or TRBD2 (5 bases each). The CDR3 loop spans 13 amino acids. V lost 7 bases to trimming and J lost 2 bases, with 12 bases between them. The germline V gene encodes CDR1 MNHNS and CDR2 SASEGT. CDR3 amino acids: CASTRDGAYEQYF. CDR3 bases: TGTGCCAGCACTCGGGACGGGGCCTACGAGCAGTACTTC.

The chain is built from TRBV19 and TRBJ2-7; 14 positions match TRBD2. The length of the CDR3 is 14 residues. Germline-derived CDR1 and CDR2 are LNHDA and SQIVND (reference sequence). V dropped 6 bases and J dropped 3; count of bases not matched to a gene: 1. CDR3 sequence reads: CASSGTSGSYEQYF. CDR3 coding DNA: TGTGCCAGTAGCGGGACTAGCGGGAGCTACGAGCAGTACTTC. Filled out from reference TRBV19 and TRBJ2-7, the complete variable domain reads DGGITQSPKYLFRKEGQNVTLSCEQNLNHDAMYWYRQDPGQGLRLIYYSQIVNDFQKGDIAEGYSVSREKKESFPLTVTSAQKNPTAFYLCASSGTSGSYEQYFGPGTRLTVT.

The rearrangement links TRBV5-4 to TRBJ1-1, with D tentatively TRBD1 (5 bases). The V gene's germline CDR1 is SGHNT and CDR2 YYREEE (reference sequence). V was pared by 0 bases and J by 5 bases, with 17 bases between. This CDR3 is built from 16 residues. DNA of the CDR3: TGTGCCAGCAGCTTGGAAAGGGCCCGGGGGGGGACTGAAGCTTTCTTT. Protein product: CASSLERARGGTEAFF.

This sequence joins TRBV29-1 and TRBJ2-7; D ambiguous. This CDR3 is 14 amino acids long. Per the germline V gene, CDR1 is SQVTM and CDR2 is ANQGSEA. V shed 2 bases and J shed 3 bases, with 14 bases lying between them. CDR3 residues: CSVESGGNYYEQYF. In DNA form, the CDR3 reads TGCAGCGTTGAATCGGGTGGAAATTACTACGAGCAGTACTTC.

This clone has a single count. J is TRBJ1-2 and V is TRBV29-1; no clear D gene. The CDR3 is made up of 14 amino acids. Germline V gives CDR1 SQVTM, CDR2 ANQGSEA. V lost 4 bases and J 2 bases, leaving 14 bases between the germline ends. CDR3 region: CSVGVGGGNYGYTF. The CDR3, as DNA: TGCAGCGTTGGAGTAGGTGGAGGGAACTATGGCTACACCTTC.